The sequence of this TCR beta chain was determined in a study of response to subunit inactivated influenza vaccine. The V end lost 5 bases, the J end lost 1 base, and 8 bases lay between the germline ends. This CDR3 is 13 amino acids long. Germline CDR1 and CDR2: MNHNY and SVGAGI (reference sequence). TCRdb re-derived calls from the RT-PCR reads in MiXCR, one entry per CDR3 protein. The sample yields 540,000 or so distinct CDR3 sequences, about an eighth seen once. This clonotype was counted between two and nine times. Sequencing was performed on PBMCs from blood, taken 45 days after vaccination. The gene calls are TRBV6-6 and TRBJ2-5; no firm D call. The TCR comes from a man in his forties or fifties who received an inactivated influenza vaccine. CDR3 amino acids: CASSKRPQETQYF. The CDR3 bases are TGTGCCAGCAGTAAAAGGCCCCAAGAGACCCAGTACTTC.